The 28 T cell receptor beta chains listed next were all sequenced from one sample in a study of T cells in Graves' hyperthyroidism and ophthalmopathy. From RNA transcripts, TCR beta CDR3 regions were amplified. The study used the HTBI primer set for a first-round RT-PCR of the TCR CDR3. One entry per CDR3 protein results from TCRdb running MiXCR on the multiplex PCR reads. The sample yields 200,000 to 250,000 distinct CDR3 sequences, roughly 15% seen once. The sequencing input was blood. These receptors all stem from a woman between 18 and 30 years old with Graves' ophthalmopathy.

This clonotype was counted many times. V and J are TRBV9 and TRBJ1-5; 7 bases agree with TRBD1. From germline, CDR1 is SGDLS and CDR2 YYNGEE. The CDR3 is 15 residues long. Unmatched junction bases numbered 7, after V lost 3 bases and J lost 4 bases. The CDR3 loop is CASSADGTANQPQHF. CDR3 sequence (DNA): TGTGCCAGCAGCGCGGACGGGACAGCTAATCAGCCCCAGCATTTT. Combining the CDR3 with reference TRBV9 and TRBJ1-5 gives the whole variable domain DSGVTQTPKHLITATGQRVTLRCSPRSGDLSVYWYQQSLDQGLQFLIQYYNGEERAKGNILERFSAQQFPDLHSELNLSSLELGDSALYFCASSADGTANQPQHFGDGTRLSIL.

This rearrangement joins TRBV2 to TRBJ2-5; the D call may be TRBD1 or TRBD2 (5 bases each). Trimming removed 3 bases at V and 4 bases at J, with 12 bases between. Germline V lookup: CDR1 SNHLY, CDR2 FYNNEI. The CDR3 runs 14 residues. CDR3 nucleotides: TGTGCCAGCAGTGACGAGGGGACCGGAGAGACCCAGTACTTC. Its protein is CASSDEGTGETQYF.

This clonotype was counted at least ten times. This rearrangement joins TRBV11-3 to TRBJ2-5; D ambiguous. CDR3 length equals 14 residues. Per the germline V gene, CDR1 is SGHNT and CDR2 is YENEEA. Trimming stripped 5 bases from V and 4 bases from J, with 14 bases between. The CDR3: CASSPPGTPETQYF. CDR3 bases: TGTGCCAGCAGCCCTCCCGGAACCCCAGAGACCCAGTACTTC.

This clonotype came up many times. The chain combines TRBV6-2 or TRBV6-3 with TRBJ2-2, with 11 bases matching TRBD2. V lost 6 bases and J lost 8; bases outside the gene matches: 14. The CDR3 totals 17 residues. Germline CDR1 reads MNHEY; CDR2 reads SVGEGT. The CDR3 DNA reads TGTGCCAGCAGCTACCCTTTAGCGGGGGGGCGATCGGGGGAGCTGTTTTTT. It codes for CASSYPLAGGRSGELFF.

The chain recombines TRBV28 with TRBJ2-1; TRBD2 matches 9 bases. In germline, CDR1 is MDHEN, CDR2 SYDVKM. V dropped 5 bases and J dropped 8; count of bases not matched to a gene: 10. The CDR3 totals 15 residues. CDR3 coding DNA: TGTGCCAGCAGTCGTCGTAGCGGGAGTTTCCATGAGCAGTTCTTC. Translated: CASSRRSGSFHEQFF.

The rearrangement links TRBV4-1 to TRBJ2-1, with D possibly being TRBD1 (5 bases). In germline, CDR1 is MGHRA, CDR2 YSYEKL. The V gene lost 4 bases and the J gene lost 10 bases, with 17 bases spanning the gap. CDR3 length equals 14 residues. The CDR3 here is CASSLRVPGHEQFF. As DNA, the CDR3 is TGCGCCAGCAGCCTAAGAGTACCAGGGCACGAGCAGTTCTTC.

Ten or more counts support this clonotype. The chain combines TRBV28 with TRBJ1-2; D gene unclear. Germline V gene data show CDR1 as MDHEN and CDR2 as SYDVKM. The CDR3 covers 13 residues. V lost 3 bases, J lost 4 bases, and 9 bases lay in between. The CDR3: CASSFYPSYGYTF. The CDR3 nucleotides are TGTGCCAGCAGTTTTTACCCCAGCTATGGCTACACCTTC.

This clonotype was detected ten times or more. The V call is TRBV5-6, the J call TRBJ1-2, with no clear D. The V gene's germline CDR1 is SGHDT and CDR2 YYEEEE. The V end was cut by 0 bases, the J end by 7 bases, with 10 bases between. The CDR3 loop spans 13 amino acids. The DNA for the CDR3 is TGTGCCAGCAGCTTGGGCCTCCGAGGTGGCTACACCTTC. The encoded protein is CASSLGLRGGYTF.

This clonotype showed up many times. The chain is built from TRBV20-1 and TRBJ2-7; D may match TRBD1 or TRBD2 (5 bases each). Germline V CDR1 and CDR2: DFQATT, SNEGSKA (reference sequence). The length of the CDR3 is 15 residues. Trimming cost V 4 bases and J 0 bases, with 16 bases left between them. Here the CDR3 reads CSATPRDGHSYEQYF. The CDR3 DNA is TGCAGTGCTACACCCCGGGACGGCCACTCCTACGAGCAGTACTTC.

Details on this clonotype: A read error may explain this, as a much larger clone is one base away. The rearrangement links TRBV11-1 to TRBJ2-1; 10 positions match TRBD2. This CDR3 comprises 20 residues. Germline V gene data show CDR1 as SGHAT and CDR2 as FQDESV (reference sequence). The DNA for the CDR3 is TGTGCCAGCAGACCAAACGTAGCGGGGGGTCCTAAAAGCTCCTACAATGGGCAGTTCTTC. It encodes CASRPNVAGGPKSSYNGQFF.

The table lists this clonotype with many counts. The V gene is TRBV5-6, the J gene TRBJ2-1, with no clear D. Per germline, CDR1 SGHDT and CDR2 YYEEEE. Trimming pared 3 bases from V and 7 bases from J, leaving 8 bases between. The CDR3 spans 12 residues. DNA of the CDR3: TGTGCCAGCAGCTCCGAGCTGAATGAGCAGTTCTTC. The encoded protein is CASSSELNEQFF.

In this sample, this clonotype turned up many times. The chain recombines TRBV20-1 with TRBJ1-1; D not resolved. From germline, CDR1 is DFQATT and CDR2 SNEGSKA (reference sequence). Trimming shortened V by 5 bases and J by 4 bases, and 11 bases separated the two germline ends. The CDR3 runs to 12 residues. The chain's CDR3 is CSAPRLPTEAFF. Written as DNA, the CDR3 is TGCAGTGCTCCGAGACTGCCCACTGAAGCTTTCTTT.

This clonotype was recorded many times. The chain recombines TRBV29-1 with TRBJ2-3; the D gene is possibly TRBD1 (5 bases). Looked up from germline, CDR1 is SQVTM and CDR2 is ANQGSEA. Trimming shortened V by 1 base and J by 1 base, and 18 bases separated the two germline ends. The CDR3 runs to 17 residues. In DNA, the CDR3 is TGCAGCGTTGAAGGTTGGGCAGGGCAAGCCCGCACAGATACGCAGTATTTT. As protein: CSVEGWAGQARTDTQYF.

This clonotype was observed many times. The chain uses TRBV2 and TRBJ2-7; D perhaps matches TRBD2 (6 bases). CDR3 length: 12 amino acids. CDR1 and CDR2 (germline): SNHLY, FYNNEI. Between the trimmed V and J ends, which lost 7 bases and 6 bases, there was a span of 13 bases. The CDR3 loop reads CASIRELSEQYF. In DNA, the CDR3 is TGTGCCAGCATCCGGGAGTTAAGCGAGCAGTACTTC.

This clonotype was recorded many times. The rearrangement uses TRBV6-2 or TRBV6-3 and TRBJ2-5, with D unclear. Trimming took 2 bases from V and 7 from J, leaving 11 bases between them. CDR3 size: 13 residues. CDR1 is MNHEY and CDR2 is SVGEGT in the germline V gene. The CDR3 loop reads CASSYDPVGTQYF. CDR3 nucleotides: TGTGCCAGCAGTTACGACCCCGTGGGGACCCAGTACTTC.

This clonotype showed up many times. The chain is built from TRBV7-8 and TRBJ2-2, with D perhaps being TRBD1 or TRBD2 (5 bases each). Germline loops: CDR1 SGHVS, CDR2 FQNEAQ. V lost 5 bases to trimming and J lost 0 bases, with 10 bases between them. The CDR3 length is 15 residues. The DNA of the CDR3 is TGTGCCAGCAGCCCCAGGGACGCGAACACCGGGGAGCTGTTTTTT. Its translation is CASSPRDANTGELFF.

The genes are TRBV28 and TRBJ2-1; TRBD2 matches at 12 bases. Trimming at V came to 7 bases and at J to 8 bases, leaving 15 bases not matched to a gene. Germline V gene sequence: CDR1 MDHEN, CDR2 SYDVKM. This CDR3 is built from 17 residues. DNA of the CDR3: TGTGCCAGCAACCCAACGGTGAGGACTAGCGGGGCTCATGAGCAGTTCTTC. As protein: CASNPTVRTSGAHEQFF.

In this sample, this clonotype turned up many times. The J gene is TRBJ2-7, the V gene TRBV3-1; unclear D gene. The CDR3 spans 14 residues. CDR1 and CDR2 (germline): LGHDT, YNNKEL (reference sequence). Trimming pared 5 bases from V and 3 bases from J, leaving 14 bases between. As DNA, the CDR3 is TGTGCCAGCAGCACTGCCAACGGTGGCTACGAGCAGTACTTC. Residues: CASSTANGGYEQYF.

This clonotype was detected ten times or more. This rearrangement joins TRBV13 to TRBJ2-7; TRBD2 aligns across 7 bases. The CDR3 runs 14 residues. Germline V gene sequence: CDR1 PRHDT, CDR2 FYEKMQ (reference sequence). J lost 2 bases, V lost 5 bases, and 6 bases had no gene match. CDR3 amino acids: CASSPRGDPYEQYF. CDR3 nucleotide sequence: TGTGCCAGCAGCCCTCGGGGGGACCCCTACGAGCAGTACTTC.

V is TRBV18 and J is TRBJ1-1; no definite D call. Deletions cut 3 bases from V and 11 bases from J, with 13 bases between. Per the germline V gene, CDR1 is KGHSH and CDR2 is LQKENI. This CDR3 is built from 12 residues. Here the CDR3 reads CASSPPQANAFF. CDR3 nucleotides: TGTGCCAGCTCACCGCCCCAGGCGAACGCTTTCTTT.

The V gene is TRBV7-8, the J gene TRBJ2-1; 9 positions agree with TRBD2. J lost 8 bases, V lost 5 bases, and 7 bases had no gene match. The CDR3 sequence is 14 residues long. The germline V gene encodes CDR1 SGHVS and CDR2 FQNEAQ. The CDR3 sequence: CASSLPSGRYEQFF. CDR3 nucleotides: TGTGCCAGCAGCCTCCCCAGCGGGAGGTATGAGCAGTTCTTC.

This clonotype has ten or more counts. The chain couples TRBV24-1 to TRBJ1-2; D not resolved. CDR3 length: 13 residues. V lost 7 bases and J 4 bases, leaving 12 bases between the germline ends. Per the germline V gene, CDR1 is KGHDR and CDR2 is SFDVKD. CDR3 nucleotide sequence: TGTGCCACCAGAAAACATGGTAGCTATGGCTACACCTTC. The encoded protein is CATRKHGSYGYTF.

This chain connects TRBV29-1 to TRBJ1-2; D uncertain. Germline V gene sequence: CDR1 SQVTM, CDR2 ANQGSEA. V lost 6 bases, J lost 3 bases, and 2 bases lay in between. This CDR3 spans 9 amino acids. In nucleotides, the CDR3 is TGCAGCGTGGACTATGGCTACACCTTC. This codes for CSVDYGYTF.

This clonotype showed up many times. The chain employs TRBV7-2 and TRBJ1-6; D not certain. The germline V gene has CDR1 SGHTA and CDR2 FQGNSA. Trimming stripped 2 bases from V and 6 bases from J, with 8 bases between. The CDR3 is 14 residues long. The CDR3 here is CASSLLGLNSPLHF. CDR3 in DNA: TGTGCCAGCAGCTTACTCGGTCTTAATTCACCCCTCCACTTT.

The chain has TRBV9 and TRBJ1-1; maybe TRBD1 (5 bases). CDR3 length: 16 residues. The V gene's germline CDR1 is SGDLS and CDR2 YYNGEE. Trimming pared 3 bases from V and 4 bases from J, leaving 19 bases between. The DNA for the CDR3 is TGTGCCAGCAGCGCTGTCTACGGGGGGGAGGGCACTGAAGCTTTCTTT. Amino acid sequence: CASSAVYGGEGTEAFF.

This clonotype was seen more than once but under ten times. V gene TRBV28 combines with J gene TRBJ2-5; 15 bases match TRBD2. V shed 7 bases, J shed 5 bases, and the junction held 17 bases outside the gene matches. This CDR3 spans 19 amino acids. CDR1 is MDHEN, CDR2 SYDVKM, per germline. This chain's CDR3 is CASNPTVRTSGRARETQYF. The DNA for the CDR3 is TGTGCCAGCAACCCAACGGTGAGGACTAGCGGGAGGGCCCGGGAGACCCAGTACTTC. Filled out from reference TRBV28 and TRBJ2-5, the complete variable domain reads DVKVTQSSRYLVKRTGEKVFLECVQDMDHENMFWYRQDPGLGLRLIYFSYDVKMKEKGDIPEGYSVSREKKERFSLILESASTNQTSMYLCASNPTVRTSGRARETQYFGPGTRLLVL.

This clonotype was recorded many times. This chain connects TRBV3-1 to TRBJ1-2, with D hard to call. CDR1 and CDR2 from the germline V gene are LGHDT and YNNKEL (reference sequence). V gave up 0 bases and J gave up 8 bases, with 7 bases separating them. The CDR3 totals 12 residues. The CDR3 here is CASSQDFGGYTF. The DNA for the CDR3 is TGTGCCAGCAGCCAAGATTTCGGGGGCTACACCTTC.

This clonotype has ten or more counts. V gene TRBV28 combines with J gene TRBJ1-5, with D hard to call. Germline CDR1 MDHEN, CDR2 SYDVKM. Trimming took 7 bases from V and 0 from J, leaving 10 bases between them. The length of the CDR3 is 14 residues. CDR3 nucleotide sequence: TGTGCCAGCATGTTGAGCTTTAGCAATCAGCCCCAGCATTTT. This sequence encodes CASMLSFSNQPQHF.